This T cell receptor beta chain comes out of a study of cytomegalovirus exposure and HLA in healthy donors. Findings of the study overall: In all likelihood, a cluster of highly shared sequence variants was a sequencing artifact.

On this clone: Its antigen is not identified.

Nominally healthy donors were sampled, though unrecorded immune exposures were likely. The CDR3 is 14 residues long. Germline V gene sequence: CDR1 SGHVS, CDR2 FNYEAQ. Between the trimmed V and J ends, which lost 5 bases and 4 bases, there was a span of 14 bases. A multiplex PCR was run with 60 Vbeta primers and 13 Jbeta primers. Sequencing was performed with immunoSEQ multiplex PCR; in TCRdb, only in-frame clones are kept and a portion is missing. The sample lists approximately 110,000 clones, 70% to 80% occurring once. Material for sequencing was PBMCs. The clonotype was recovered from a man aged 35-49 years in good health and CMV-seronegative. The rearrangement links TRBV7-6 to TRBJ2-5; D is perhaps TRBD1 (6 bases). CDR3 nucleotides: TGTGCCAGCAGCGAGGGACATAACCGAGAGACCCAGTACTTC. Translated, it gives CASSEGHNRETQYF. Using reference TRBV7-6 and TRBJ2-5 for the parts outside the CDR3, the full variable domain is GAGVSQSPRYKVTKRGQDVALRCDPISGHVSLYWYRQALGQGPEFLTYFNYEAQQDKSGLPNDRFSAERPEGSISTLTIQRTEQRDSAMYRCASSEGHNRETQYFGPGTRLLVL.